These 24 T cell receptor beta chains originate from one sample sequenced in a study of CD8 T cells in Susac syndrome (dated by TCRdb to about 2019). The protocol used for the library was the immunoSEQ multiplex PCR assay. RNA was extracted using the RNeasy kit, and roughly 0.5 to 1 microgram was reverse transcribed with random hexamers. In TCRdb, the public reads were trimmed at Q25 with fastp and aligned with MiXCR, with productive beta chains retained. Here each entry gathers all rows of one CDR3 protein and keeps the most common genes and DNA. Present in this sample are 140,000 or so distinct CDR3 sequences, less than 95% of which were seen just once. The ten largest clonotypes hold more than 0.065% of the sample. Source material: CD4+ T cells from PBMCs. These receptors were taken from a human donor in good health.

The CDR3 nucleotides read TGTGCCAGCAGCTTATGGGGTCGCGAGCAGTACTTC. Translating it yields CASSLWGREQYF. This chain connects TRBV7-9 to TRBJ2-7; D is uncertain. Trimming removed 2 bases at V and 6 bases at J, with 8 bases between. Germline CDR1 and CDR2: SEHNR and FQNEAQ (reference sequence). The CDR3 is 12 residues long.

This clonotype was found a few times. The CDR3 loop is CSARGAGANVLTF. The CDR3, as DNA: TGCAGTGCTAGGGGAGCTGGGGCCAACGTCCTGACTTTC. V gene TRBV20-1 combines with J gene TRBJ2-6; the D gene is possibly TRBD2 (5 bases). Looked up from germline, CDR1 is DFQATT and CDR2 is SNEGSKA (reference sequence). V was cut by 3 bases and J by 2 bases, with 5 bases left in between. This CDR3 is built from 13 residues.

The chain couples TRBV20-1 to TRBJ2-1; TRBD1 matches 9 bases. With 6 bases clipped from V and 4 bases from J, the junction kept 7 bases outside the gene matches. CDR3 size: 14 residues. Per germline, CDR1 DFQATT and CDR2 SNEGSKA (reference sequence). The CDR3 loop is CSARTGDLYNEQFF. CDR3 bases: TGCAGTGCAAGGACAGGGGATTTGTACAATGAGCAGTTCTTC.

The rearrangement links TRBV20-1 to TRBJ1-2; D remains unclear. Germline CDR1 and CDR2: DFQATT and SNEGSKA (reference sequence). V was cut by 2 bases and J by 4 bases, with 11 bases left in between. The CDR3 loop spans 13 amino acids. CDR3 in DNA: TGCAGTGCTAGATCTTTGTGGGGCTATGGCTACACCTTC. It is translated as CSARSLWGYGYTF.

The chain joins TRBV4-1 to TRBJ2-7; 9 bases agree with TRBD2. Germline CDR1 reads MGHRA; CDR2 reads YSYEKL. The CDR3 has 15 residues. V lost 4 bases and J lost 4; bases outside the gene matches: 8. The CDR3 nucleotides are TGCGCCAGCAGCCGTACCGGGACTAGCCAATACGAGCAGTACTTC. It is translated as CASSRTGTSQYEQYF.

This chain connects TRBV5-1 to TRBJ2-1; 8 bases are a match to TRBD2. This CDR3 comprises 15 residues. V was clipped by 5 bases and J by 5 bases; unmatched bases: 9. From germline, CDR1 is SGHRS and CDR2 YFSETQ. CDR3 DNA: TGCGCCAGCAGAACCGCCCCAGCGGGAGACAATGAGCAGTTCTTC. Its translation: CASRTAPAGDNEQFF.

The CDR3 loop is CASTPVAGGTEAFF. As DNA, the CDR3 is TGCGCCAGCACCCCGGTGGCAGGGGGAACTGAAGCTTTCTTT. V and J are TRBV5-1 and TRBJ1-1; 7 bases line up with TRBD1. The germline V gene has CDR1 SGHRS and CDR2 YFSETQ. V was pared by 6 bases and J by 5 bases, with 10 bases of the junction left unmatched. The CDR3 has 14 residues.

The chain recombines TRBV3-1 with TRBJ2-7; D gene unclear. Trimming left V 8 bases short and J 5 bases short, with 13 bases between. CDR3 length: 12 amino acids. Germline V lookup: CDR1 LGHDT, CDR2 YNNKEL (reference sequence). The CDR3 here is CASLGKSNEQYF. The CDR3 nucleotides are TGTGCCAGCCTCGGAAAGTCCAACGAGCAGTACTTC.

V and J are TRBV4-2 and TRBJ2-1; 8 positions match TRBD2. From germline, CDR1 is LGHNA and CDR2 YNFKEQ. Losses at the gene ends were 3 bases for V and 4 bases for J; bases not matched to a gene: 8. The CDR3 is 16 residues long. CDR3 coding DNA: TGTGCCAGCAGCCACCCCCGGGGCGGGGGGTACAATGAGCAGTTCTTC. Translating gives CASSHPRGGGYNEQFF.

The gene calls are TRBV9 and TRBJ2-1; D perhaps matches TRBD2 (6 bases). V lost 7 bases to trimming and J lost 6 bases, with 11 bases between them. Germline assignment: CDR1 SGDLS and CDR2 YYNGEE. This CDR3 comprises 12 residues. In nucleotides, the CDR3 is TGTGCCAGCGGAGGGGTCGTCAATGAGCAGTTCTTC. Protein sequence: CASGGVVNEQFF.

The chain carries TRBV30 and TRBJ1-2; 8 nucleotides line up with TRBD1. The CDR3 length is 14 residues. Germline V lookup: CDR1 GTSNPN, CDR2 SVGIG (reference sequence). The V and J ends lost 1 base and 7 bases, in that order; junction bases with no gene match: 8. The CDR3 coding sequence is TGTGCCTGGAGTGGGGCCGACAGGGGCGTTGGCTACACCTTC. Amino acid sequence: CAWSGADRGVGYTF.

CDR3 coding DNA: TGTGCCAGCAACCCGGGACTAGCGGGAGATGTAGGCAAAAACATTCAGTACTTC. Amino acid sequence: CASNPGLAGDVGKNIQYF. The V and J genes are TRBV7-9 and TRBJ2-4; 14 bases align to TRBD2. The CDR3 consists of 18 residues. Germline lookup yields CDR1 SEHNR and CDR2 FQNEAQ (reference sequence). Unmatched junction bases numbered 11, after V lost 7 bases and J lost 3 bases.

The rearrangement links TRBV5-1 to TRBJ2-7; 10 nucleotides align to TRBD2. V lost 5 bases, J lost 2 bases, and 4 bases stayed unmatched. The CDR3 loop spans 14 amino acids. Germline V gene data show CDR1 as SGHRS and CDR2 as YFSETQ. The DNA of the CDR3 is TGCGCCAGCAGTCAGCGGGAGGGTCCCTACGAGCAGTACTTC. Translating gives CASSQREGPYEQYF.

V gene TRBV12-3 or TRBV12-4 combines with J gene TRBJ1-2, with D possibly matching TRBD1 (5 bases). Trimming cost V 3 bases and J 8 bases, with 10 bases left between them. CDR3 length equals 12 residues. Here the CDR3 reads CASSFGRGGYTF. DNA for the CDR3: TGTGCCAGCAGTTTCGGTAGGGGCGGCTACACCTTC.

The chain combines TRBV30 with TRBJ2-1; 12 bases map to TRBD2. The trim removed 0 bases at V and 4 bases at J, leaving 1 base unmatched. The length of the CDR3 is 15 residues. The germline V gene encodes CDR1 GTSNPN and CDR2 SVGIG (reference sequence). The CDR3 DNA follows: TGTGCCTGGAGTGTCGGACTAGCGGGATACAATGAGCAGTTCTTC. As protein: CAWSVGLAGYNEQFF.

The V call is TRBV20-1, the J call TRBJ1-5; 12 bases align to TRBD1. Losses at the gene ends were 3 bases for V and 9 bases for J; bases not matched to a gene: 9. The CDR3 contains 15 residues. Germline assignment: CDR1 DFQATT and CDR2 SNEGSKA (reference sequence). CDR3 sequence reads: CSARAGQGASRPQHF. The CDR3 DNA reads TGCAGTGCTAGGGCGGGACAGGGGGCCTCAAGGCCCCAGCATTTT.

V usage is TRBV20-1 and J usage is TRBJ2-7; 14 nucleotides line up with TRBD2. From germline, CDR1 is DFQATT and CDR2 SNEGSKA (reference sequence). V dropped 5 bases and J dropped 2; count of bases not matched to a gene: 8. The length of the CDR3 is 16 residues. CDR3 nucleotides: TGCAGTGCTCTGGGACTAGCGGGAGTCGGGCCCTACGAGCAGTACTTC. It encodes CSALGLAGVGPYEQYF.

The chain uses TRBV10-3 and TRBJ2-1; TRBD1 aligns across 8 bases. This CDR3 has 15 amino acids. V lost 4 bases, J lost 0 bases, and 2 bases stayed unmatched. CDR1 and CDR2 (germline): ENHRY, SYGVKD. The CDR3 DNA reads TGTGCCATCAGTGGGGGACAGGCCTCCTACAATGAGCAGTTCTTC. Its translation is CAISGGQASYNEQFF.

The gene calls are TRBV5-1 and TRBJ2-2, with 10 bases identical to TRBD1. The length of the CDR3 is 15 residues. Germline V lookup: CDR1 SGHRS, CDR2 YFSETQ. The V segment lost 2 bases and the J segment 7 bases; nucleotides outside the gene matches: 5. Here the CDR3 reads CASSFMTGGHGELFF. The CDR3 nucleotides read TGCGCCAGCAGCTTCATGACAGGGGGCCACGGGGAGCTGTTTTTT. The whole variable domain, remainder taken from reference TRBV5-1 and TRBJ2-2, is KAGVTQTPRYLIKTRGQQVTLSCSPISGHRSVSWYQQTPGQGLQFLFEYFSETQRNKGNFPGRFSGRQFSNSRSEMNVSTLELGDSALYLCASSFMTGGHGELFFGEGSRLTVL.

This chain uses TRBV20-1 with TRBJ2-7, with TRBD2 as a possible D gene (5 bases). The CDR3 consists of 11 residues. Germline CDR1 and CDR2: DFQATT and SNEGSKA (reference sequence). Trimming left V 8 bases short and J 2 bases short, with 10 bases between. The CDR3 spells CSPGSAYEQYF. As DNA, the CDR3 is TGCAGTCCGGGGTCGGCCTACGAGCAGTACTTC.

The chain links TRBV5-4 to TRBJ2-2; no definite D call. From germline, CDR1 is SGHNT and CDR2 YYREEE (reference sequence). The CDR3 is made up of 16 amino acids. V shed 0 bases and J shed 4 bases, with 13 bases lying between them. This CDR3 reads CASSLAKARSTGELFF. The DNA for the CDR3 is TGTGCCAGCAGCTTGGCCAAGGCCAGGAGCACCGGGGAGCTGTTTTTT.

J is TRBJ2-1 and V is TRBV3-1; 9 bases map to TRBD2. Per germline, CDR1 LGHDT and CDR2 YNNKEL (reference sequence). This CDR3 comprises 20 residues. J gave up 6 bases and V 4 bases, and 22 bases lay outside the gene matches. The CDR3: CASSLNSGTSRFRVSNEQFF. The CDR3 DNA sequence: TGTGCCAGCAGCCTAAATTCCGGGACTAGCAGGTTTAGAGTCTCCAATGAGCAGTTCTTC.

The CDR3 sequence is CASSSRQNTGELFF. Here the CDR3 DNA reads TGTGCCAGCTCATCAAGACAGAACACCGGGGAGCTGTTTTTT. The chain has TRBV18 and TRBJ2-2; D is unresolved. The germline V and J ends were trimmed by 5 bases and 1 base, with 8 bases remaining between them. The CDR3 runs 14 residues. The germline gives CDR1 KGHSH, CDR2 LQKENI.

This sequence joins TRBV12-3 or TRBV12-4 and TRBJ1-2; no clear D gene. V dropped 5 bases and J dropped 4 bases, with 17 bases sitting between them. This CDR3 comprises 15 residues. In DNA, the CDR3 is TGTGCCAGCAGTCTTGGTCCGTTTGGGAGCTATGGCTACACCTTC. Translation: CASSLGPFGSYGYTF.